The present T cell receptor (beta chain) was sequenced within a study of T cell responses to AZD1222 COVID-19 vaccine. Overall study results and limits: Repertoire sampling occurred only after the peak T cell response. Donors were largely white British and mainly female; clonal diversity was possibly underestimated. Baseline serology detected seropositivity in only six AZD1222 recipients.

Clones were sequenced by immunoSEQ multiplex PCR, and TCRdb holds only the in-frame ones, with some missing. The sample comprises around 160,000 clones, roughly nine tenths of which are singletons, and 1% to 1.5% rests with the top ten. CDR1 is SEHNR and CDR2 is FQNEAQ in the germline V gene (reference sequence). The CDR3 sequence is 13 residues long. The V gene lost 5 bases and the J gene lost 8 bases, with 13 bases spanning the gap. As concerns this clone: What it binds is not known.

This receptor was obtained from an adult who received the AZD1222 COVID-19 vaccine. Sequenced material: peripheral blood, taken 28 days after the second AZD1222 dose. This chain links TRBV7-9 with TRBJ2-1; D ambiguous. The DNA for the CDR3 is TGTGCCAGCAGCCCGAGGAGCAGCCATGAGCAGTTCTTC. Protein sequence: CASSPRSSHEQFF.